This note documents a single T cell receptor (beta chain) sequence. Its target antigen remains unknown. No base qualities exist here, and no much larger clone lies one base off it. V and J lose 0 bases and 4 bases, and a span of 18 bases separates them. From the cysteine through the phenylalanine, the CDR3 covers 17 amino acids. Only the CDR3 region is kept as DNA, spanning 51 bases read in frame from base 1. As encoded in the germline V gene, CDR1 is LGHNA while CDR2 is YSLEER. This sample was taken from a study of blood T cell repertoires in COVID-19 (TCRdb year 2020). Background for the entire study: Samples covering the acute and convalescent phases of COVID-19 were provided by collaborators in the United States, Italy and Spain. The material from the prospective study consisted of cDNA or gDNA derived from T cells, B-cell-depleted T cells, or PBMCs. Subjects who had been exposed to COVID-19, were actively infected with it, or had recovered from it provided the deeply sampled blood TCRbeta repertoires that made up the dataset. The repertoires were released in a freely available public database intended as a resource for research on the immune response to SARS-CoV-2. The samples were drawn from two sources: the first 160 participants of the ongoing ImmuneRACE study, and 1,000 to 1,500 subjects contributed by 6 global collaborators. A de-identified subject ID, COVID-19 status, age in years and sex were almost always included in the sample metadata. Where available, HLA class I and class II types were taken from metadata supplied by the sample provider and were not determined by assay-based typing.

The investigation overall reported the following: The quantity of clinical and demographic metadata differed by source and by participant and was supplied without curation.

The collaborating institutions used their own protocols to collect whole blood in K2EDTA tubes. For TCRbeta analysis, collaborator samples were shipped as frozen whole blood, as isolated PBMCs, or as DNA extracted from either sample type. TCRbeta CDR3 regions were amplified from genomic DNA using the immunoSEQ Assay, a bias-controlled multiplex PCR. On the study's bioinformatics: Nucleated cell counts per sample were estimated from amplification of reference gene primers within the assay. To quantify the absolute abundance of each unique TCRbeta CDR3 rearrangement, sequence reads were collapsed and filtered. For each sample, productive Simpson clonality was calculated by taking the square root of Simpson's diversity index across productive rearrangements. TCRdb retrieved this table from immuneACCESS and kept in-frame rearrangements only. Not all clones are present; in checked studies, unresolved V genes account for under half, and no reason is known for the remainder. The V and J calls and clone size are taken from that table; D and trimming were inferred from the DNA. In all, the sample holds around 100,000 clones, and 75% to 90% of those were seen once. Over 10% of the sample belongs to the ten largest clones.

The clonotype comes from a human donor in a cohort sampled during active or convalescent COVID-19. The V and J genes are TRBV4-3 and TRBJ1-2, and perhaps TRBD1 as D gene, on 6 matching bases. The sequenced sample was peripheral blood. The CDR3 in this case is CASSQDQTGGAGYGYTF. The sequence in DNA is TGCGCCAGCAGCCAAGATCAGACGGGGGGGGCAGGCTATGGCTACACCTTC.